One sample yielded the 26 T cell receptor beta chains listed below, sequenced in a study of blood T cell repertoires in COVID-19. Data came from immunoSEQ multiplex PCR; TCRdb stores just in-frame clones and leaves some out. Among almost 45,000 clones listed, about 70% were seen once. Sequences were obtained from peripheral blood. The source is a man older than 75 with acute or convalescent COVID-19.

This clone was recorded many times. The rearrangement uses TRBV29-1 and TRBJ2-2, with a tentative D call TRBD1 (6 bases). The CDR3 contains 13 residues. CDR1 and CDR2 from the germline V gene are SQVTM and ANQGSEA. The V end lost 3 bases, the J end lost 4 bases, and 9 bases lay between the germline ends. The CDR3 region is CSVEGQRTGELFF. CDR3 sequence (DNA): TGCAGCGTTGAGGGACAACGCACCGGGGAGCTGTTTTTT.

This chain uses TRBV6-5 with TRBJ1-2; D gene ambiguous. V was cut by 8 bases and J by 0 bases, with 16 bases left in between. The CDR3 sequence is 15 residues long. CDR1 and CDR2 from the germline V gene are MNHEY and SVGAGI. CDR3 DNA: TGTGCCAGCTCCTCGGTTCCCACTTCTAACTATGGCTACACCTTC. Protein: CASSSVPTSNYGYTF.

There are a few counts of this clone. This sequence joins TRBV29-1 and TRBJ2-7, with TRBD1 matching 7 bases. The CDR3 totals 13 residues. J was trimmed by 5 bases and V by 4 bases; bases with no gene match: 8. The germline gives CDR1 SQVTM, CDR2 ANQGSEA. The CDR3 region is CSVVGQIGDEQYF. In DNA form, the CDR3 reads TGCAGCGTTGTGGGACAGATCGGGGACGAGCAGTACTTC.

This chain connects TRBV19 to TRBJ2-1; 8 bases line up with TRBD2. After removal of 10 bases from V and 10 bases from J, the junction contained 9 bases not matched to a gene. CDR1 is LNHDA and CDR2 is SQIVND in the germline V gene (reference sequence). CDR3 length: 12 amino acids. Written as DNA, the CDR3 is TGTGCCACCCAAAGGCTAGCGGGCGAGCAGTTCTTC. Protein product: CATQRLAGEQFF.

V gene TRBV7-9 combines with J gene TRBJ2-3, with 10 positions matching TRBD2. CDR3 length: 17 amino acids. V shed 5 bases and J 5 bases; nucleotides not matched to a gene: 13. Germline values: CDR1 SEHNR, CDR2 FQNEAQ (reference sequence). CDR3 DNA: TGTGCCAGCAGCCCACGATCAAGCGGGAGGGCAAGAGATACGCAGTATTTT. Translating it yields CASSPRSSGRARDTQYF.

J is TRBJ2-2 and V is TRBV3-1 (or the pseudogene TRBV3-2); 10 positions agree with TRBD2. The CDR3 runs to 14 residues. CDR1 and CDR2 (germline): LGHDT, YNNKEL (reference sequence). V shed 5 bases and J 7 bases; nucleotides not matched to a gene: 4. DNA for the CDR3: TGTGCCAGCAGCGCCCTAGCGGGAGTCGGGGAGCTGTTTTTT. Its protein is CASSALAGVGELFF.

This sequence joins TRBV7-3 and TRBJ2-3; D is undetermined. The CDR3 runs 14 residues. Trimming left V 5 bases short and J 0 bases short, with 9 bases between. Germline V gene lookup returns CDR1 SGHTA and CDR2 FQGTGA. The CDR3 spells CASSPQTSTDTQYF. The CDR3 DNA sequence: TGTGCCAGCAGCCCCCAGACTAGCACAGATACGCAGTATTTT.

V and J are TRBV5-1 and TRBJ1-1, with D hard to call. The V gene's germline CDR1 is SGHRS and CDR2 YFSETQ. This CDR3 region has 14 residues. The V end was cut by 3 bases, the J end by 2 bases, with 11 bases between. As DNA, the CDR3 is TGCGCCAGCAGCTACGACACGATCAACACTGAAGCTTTCTTT. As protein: CASSYDTINTEAFF.

CDR3 coding DNA: TGTGCCAGTAGTATGGGACTAGCGGGAGGCTACAATGAGCAGTTCTTC. Amino acids: CASSMGLAGGYNEQFF. J is TRBJ2-1 and V is TRBV19, with 15 bases that match TRBD2. The CDR3 runs to 16 residues. V gave up 3 bases and J gave up 3 bases; unmatched junction bases: 0. The germline gives CDR1 LNHDA, CDR2 SQIVND (reference sequence).

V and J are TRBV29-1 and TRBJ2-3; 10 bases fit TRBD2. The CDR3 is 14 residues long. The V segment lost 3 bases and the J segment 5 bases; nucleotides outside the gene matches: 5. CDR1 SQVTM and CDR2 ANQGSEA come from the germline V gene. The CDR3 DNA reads TGCAGCGTTGATAAGCGGGAGGGCCAAGATACGCAGTATTTT. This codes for CSVDKREGQDTQYF.

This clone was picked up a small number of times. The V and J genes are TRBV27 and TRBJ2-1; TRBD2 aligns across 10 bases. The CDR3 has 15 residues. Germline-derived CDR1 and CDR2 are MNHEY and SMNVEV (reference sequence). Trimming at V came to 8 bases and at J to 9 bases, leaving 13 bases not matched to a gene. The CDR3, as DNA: TGTGCCAGCCGCCGAGGGAGCGGGAGGGAGGGTGAGCAGTTCTTC. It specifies CASRRGSGREGEQFF.

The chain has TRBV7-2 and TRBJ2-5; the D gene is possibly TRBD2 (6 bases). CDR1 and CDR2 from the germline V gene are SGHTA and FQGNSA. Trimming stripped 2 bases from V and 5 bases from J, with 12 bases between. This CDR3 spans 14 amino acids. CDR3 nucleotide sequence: TGTGCCAGCAGCTTATCCGGGAGAGGGGAGACCCAGTACTTC. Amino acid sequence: CASSLSGRGETQYF.

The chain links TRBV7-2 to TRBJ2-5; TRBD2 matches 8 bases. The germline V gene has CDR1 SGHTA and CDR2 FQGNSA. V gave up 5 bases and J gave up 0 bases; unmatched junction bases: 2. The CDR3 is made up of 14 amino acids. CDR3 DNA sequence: TGTGCCAGCAGCCATAGCGGGAACCAAGAGACCCAGTACTTC. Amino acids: CASSHSGNQETQYF.

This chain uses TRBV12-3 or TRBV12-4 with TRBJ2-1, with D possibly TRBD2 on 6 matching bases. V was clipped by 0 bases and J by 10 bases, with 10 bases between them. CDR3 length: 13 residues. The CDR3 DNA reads TGTGCCAGCAGTTTAGCGCAAGGGAGGGAGCAGTTCTTC. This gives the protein CASSLAQGREQFF.

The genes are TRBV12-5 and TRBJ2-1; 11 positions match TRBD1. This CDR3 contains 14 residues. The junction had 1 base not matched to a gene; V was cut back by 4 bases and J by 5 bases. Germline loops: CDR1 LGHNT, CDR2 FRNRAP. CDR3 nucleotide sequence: TGTGCTAGTGGTTCGGGACAGGGGGACAATGAGCAGTTCTTC. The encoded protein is CASGSGQGDNEQFF.

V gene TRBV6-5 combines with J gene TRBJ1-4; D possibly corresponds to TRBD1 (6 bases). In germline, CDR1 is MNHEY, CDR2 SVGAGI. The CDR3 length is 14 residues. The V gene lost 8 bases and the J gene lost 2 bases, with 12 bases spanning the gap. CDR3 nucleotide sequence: TGTGCCAGCCGCGGAGGACAGACTAATGAAAAACTGTTTTTT. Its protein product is CASRGGQTNEKLFF.

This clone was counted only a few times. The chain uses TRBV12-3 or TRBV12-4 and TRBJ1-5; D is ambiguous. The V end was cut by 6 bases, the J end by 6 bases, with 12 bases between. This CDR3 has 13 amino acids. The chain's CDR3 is CASRPDAVQPQHF. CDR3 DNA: TGTGCCAGCAGGCCAGATGCCGTTCAGCCCCAGCATTTT.

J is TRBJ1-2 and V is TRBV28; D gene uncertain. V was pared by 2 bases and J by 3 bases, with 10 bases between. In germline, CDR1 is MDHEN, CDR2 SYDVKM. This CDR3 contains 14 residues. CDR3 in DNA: TGTGCCAGCAGTTTACTGGTAGGAGACTATGGCTACACCTTC. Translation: CASSLLVGDYGYTF.

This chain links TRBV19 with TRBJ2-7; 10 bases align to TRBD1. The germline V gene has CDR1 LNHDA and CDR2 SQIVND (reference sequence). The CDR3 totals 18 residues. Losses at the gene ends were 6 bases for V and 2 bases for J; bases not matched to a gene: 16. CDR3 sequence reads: CASSLKGIGTGETYEQYF. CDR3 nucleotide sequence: TGTGCCAGTAGCCTCAAAGGGATTGGGACAGGGGAAACCTACGAGCAGTACTTC.

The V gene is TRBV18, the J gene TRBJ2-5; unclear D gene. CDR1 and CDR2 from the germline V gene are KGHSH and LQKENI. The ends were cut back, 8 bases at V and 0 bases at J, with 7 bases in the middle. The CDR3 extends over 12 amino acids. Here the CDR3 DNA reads TGTGCCAGCACCCGGTACCAAGAGACCCAGTACTTC. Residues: CASTRYQETQYF.

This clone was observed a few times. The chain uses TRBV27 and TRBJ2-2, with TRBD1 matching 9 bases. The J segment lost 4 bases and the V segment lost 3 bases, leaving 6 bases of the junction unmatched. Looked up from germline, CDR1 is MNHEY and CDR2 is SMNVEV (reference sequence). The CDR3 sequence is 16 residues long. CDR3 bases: TGTGCCAGCAGTTTGTTACAGGGGGCTAGCACCGGGGAGCTGTTTTTT. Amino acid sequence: CASSLLQGASTGELFF.

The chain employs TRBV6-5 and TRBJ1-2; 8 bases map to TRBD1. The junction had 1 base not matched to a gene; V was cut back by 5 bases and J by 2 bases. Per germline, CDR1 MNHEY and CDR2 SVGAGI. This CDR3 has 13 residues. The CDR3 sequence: CASSRTGNYGYTF. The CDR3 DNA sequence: TGTGCCAGCAGTCGGACAGGGAACTATGGCTACACCTTC.

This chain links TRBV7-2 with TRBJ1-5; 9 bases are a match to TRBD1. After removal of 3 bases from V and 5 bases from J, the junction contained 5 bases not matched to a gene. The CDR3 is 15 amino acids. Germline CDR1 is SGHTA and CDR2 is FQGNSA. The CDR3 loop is CASSFGTGTDQPQHF. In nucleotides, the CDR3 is TGTGCCAGCAGCTTCGGGACAGGGACCGATCAGCCCCAGCATTTT.

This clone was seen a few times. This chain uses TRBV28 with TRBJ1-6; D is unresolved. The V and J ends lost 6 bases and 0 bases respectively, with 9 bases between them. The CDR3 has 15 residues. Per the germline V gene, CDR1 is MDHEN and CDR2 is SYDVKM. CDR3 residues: CASRRRSSYNSPLHF. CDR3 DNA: TGTGCCAGCAGGCGACGGAGCTCCTATAATTCACCCCTCCACTTT.

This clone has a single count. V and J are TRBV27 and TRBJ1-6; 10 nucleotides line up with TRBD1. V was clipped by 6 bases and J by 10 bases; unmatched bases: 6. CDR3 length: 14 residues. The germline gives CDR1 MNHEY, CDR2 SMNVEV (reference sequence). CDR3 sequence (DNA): TGTGCCAGCAGCGCCGGGACAGGGGTCTCACCCCTCCACTTT. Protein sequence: CASSAGTGVSPLHF.

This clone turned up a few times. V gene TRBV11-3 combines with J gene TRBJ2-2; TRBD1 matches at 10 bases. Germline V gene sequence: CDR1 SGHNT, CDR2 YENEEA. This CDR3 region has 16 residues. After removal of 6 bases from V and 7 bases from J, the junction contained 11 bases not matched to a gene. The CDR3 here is CASSRATGTGDGELFF. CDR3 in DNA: TGTGCCAGCAGTCGGGCCACCGGGACAGGGGACGGGGAGCTGTTTTTT.